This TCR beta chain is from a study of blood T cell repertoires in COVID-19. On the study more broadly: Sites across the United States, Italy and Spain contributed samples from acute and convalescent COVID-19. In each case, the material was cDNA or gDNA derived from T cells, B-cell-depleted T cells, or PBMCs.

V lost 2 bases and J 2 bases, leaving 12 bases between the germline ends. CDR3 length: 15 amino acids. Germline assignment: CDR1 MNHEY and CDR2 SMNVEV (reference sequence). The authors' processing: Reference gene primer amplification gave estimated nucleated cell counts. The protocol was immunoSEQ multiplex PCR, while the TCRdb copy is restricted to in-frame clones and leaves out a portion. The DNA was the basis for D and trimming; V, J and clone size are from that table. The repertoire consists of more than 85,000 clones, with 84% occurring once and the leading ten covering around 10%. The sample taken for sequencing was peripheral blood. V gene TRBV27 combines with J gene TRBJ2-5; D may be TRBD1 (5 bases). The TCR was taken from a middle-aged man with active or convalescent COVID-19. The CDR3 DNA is TGTGCCAGCAGTTTAACCAGGGTCGAGCAAGAGACCCAGTACTTC. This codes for CASSLTRVEQETQYF.